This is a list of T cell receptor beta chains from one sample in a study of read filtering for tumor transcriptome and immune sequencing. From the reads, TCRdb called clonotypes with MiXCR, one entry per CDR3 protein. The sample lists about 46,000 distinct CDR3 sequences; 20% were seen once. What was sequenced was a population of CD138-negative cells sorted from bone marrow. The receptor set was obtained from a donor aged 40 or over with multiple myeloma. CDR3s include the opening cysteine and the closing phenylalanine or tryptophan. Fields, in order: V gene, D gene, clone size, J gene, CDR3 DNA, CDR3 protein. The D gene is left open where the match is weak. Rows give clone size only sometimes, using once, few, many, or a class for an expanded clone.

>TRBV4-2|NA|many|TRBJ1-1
TGTGCCAGCAGCCCCCGGGAGGTCATGAACACTGAAGCTTTCTTT
CASSPREVMNTEAFF
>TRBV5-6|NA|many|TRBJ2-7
TGTGCCAGCAGCCCGAAGACAGAGTCCGCCTACGAGCAGTACTTC
CASSPKTESAYEQYF
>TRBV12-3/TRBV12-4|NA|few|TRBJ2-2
TGTGCCAGCAGCTCCGACAGGCCCGGGGAGCTGTTTTTT
CASSSDRPGELFF
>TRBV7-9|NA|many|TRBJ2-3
TGTGCCAGCAGCGTTGGACTGGCAGATACGCAGTATTTT
CASSVGLADTQYF
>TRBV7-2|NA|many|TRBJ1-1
TGTGCCAGCAGCTTAGGGGGGCAGGGTGTGAGCACTGAAGCTTTCTTT
CASSLGGQGVSTEAFF
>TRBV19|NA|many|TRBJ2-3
TGTGCCAGTAGTATCGAGGTTGGAGATACGCAGTATTTT
CASSIEVGDTQYF
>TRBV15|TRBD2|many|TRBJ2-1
TGTGCCACCAGCAGAGAGTGGGAGGGCCGAGGTGAGCAGTTCTTC
CATSREWEGRGEQFF
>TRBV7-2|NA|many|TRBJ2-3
TGTGCCAGCAGAATTCTAGATGATACGCAGTATTTT
CASRILDDTQYF
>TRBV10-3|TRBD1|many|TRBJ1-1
TGTGCCATCAGGATGCAGGGGGCGGACACTGAAGCTTTCTTT
CAIRMQGADTEAFF
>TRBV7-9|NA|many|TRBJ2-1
TGTGCCAGCAGCTTAGTTGGTGTGACCCAGGCGGTTGAGCAGTTCTTC
CASSLVGVTQAVEQFF
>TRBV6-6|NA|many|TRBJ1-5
TGTGCCAGTCGGGGCGCGGATCAGCCCCAGCATTTT
CASRGADQPQHF
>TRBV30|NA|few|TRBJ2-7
TGTGCCTGGAGTGTACCTCCAGGGATTCGGGACGAGCAGTACTTC
CAWSVPPGIRDEQYF
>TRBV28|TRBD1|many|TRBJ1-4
TGTGCCAGCAGTGCCCAGGGGGGTGCTAATGAAAAACTGTTTTTT
CASSAQGGANEKLFF
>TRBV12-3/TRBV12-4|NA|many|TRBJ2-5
TGTGCCAGCAGTTCCGGACTTCACAGGGAGACCCAGTACTTC
CASSSGLHRETQYF
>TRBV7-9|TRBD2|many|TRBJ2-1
TGTGCCAGCAGCTTAGGGGGACTAGCGGGACCCATTTTAGGGAATGAGCAGTTCTTC
CASSLGGLAGPILGNEQFF
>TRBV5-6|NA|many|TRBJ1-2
TGTGCCAGCAGCTTGGTGGGGTCTGATGGCTACACCTTC
CASSLVGSDGYTF
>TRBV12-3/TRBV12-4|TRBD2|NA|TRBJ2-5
TGTGCCAGCAGTGTAGCGGGAGGAGAGACCCAGTACTTC
CASSVAGGETQYF